This T cell receptor (beta chain) emerged from a study of T-cell reconstitution after alpha-beta-depleted transplantation in children. Regarding the study as a whole: A year had passed since transplant, and T-cell counts and diversity by then came mostly from newly produced T cells.

A TCRbeta library incorporating unique molecular identifiers was prepared. One entry per CDR3 protein results from TCRdb running MiXCR on the PCR reads. The sample lists some 130,000 distinct CDR3 sequences, around a tenth occurring once. Only a few counts were recorded for this clonotype. What it recognizes is unknown. This CDR3 is 15 amino acids long. J lost 2 bases, V lost 6 bases, and 9 bases had no gene match. The gene calls are TRBV12-3 or TRBV12-4 and TRBJ2-7; 8 bases align to TRBD2. The receptor comes from a girl under three years old who had a stem cell transplant for combined immunodeficiency, so the T cells may come from the graft donor. The sequenced sample was PBMCs, mostly from graft donor cells, obtained 180 days after TCRalphabeta/CD19-depleted stem cell transplant. CDR3 amino acids: CASSPQRGLPYEQYF. In DNA form, the CDR3 reads TGTGCCAGCAGCCCTCAGCGGGGGCTTCCCTACGAGCAGTACTTC.